This T cell receptor beta chain originates from a study of T cell repertoires in cytomegalovirus infection. In the study overall: Public TCR beta signatures indicated both CMV infection and matching HLA type. General study points: CMV-specific TCR beta clonotypes restricted by HLA-C dominated the ex vivo response. Based on cumulative public TCR beta family frequency, carriers of CMV plus the relevant HLA were identified.

For this clonotype: What it binds is unknown.

TCRdb redid the calling of the reads with MiXCR, one entry per CDR3 protein. The sample lists more than 150,000 distinct CDR3 sequences, approximately 19% occurring once. The sequence was obtained from a human donor in good health (CMV status not recorded). Some clones in this sample may be carry-over from other donors' samples. Sample: PBMCs.

The CDR3 protein is CASSPRPSDYGYTF. In DNA form, the CDR3 reads TGTGCCAGCAGCCCCCGCCCCTCGGACTATGGCTACACCTTC. The chain employs TRBV12-3 or TRBV12-4 and TRBJ1-2; D remains ambiguous. The CDR3 runs 14 residues. The V gene lost 6 bases and the J gene lost 3 bases, with 14 bases spanning the gap.